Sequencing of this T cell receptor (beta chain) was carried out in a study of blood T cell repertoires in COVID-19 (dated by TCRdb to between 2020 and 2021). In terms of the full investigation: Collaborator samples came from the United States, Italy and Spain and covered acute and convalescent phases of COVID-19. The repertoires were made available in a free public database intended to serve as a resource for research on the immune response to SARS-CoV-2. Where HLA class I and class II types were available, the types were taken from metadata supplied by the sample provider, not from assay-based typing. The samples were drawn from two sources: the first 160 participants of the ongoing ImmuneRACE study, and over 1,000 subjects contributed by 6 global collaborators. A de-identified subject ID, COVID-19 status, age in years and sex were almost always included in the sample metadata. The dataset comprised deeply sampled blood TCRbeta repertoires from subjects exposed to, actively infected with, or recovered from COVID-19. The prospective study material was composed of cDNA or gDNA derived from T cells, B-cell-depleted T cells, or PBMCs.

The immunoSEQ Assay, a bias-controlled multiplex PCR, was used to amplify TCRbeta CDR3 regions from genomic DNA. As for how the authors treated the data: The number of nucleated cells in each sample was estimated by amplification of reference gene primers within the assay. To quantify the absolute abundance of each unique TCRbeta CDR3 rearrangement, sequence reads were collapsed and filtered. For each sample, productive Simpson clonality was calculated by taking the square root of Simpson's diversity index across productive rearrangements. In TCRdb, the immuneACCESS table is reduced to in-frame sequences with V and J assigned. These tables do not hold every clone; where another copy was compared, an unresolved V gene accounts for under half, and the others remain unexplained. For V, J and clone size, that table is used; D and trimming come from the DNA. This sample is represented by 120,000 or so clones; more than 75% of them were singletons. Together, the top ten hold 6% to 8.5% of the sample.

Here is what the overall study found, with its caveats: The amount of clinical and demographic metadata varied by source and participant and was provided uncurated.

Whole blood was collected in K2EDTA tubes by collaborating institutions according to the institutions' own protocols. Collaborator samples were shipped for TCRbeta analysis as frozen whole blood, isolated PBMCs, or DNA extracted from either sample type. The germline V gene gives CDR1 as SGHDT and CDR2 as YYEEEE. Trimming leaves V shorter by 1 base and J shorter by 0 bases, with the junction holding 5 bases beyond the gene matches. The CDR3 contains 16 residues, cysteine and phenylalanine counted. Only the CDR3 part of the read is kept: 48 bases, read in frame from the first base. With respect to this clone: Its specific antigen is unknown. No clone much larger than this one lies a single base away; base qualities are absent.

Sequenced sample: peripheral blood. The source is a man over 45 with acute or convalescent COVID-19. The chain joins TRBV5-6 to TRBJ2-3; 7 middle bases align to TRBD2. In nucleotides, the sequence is TGTGCCAGCAGCTTGCAGGAGCGGGGTAGCACAGATACGCAGTATTTT. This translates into CASSLQERGSTDTQYF.